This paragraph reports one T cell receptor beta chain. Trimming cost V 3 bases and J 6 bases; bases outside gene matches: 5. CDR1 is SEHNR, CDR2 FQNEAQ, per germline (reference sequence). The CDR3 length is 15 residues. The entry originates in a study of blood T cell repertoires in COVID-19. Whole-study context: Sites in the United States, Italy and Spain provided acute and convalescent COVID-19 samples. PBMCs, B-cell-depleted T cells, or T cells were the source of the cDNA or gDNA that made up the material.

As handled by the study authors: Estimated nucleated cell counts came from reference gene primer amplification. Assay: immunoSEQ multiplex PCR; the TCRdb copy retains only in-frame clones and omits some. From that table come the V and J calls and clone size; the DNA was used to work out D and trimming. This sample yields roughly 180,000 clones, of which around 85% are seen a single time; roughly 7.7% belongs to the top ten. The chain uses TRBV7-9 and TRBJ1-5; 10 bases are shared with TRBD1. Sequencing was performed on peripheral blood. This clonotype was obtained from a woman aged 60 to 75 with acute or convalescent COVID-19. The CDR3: CASSLGQGLSQPQHF. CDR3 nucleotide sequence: TGTGCCAGCAGCTTGGGACAGGGGTTAAGTCAGCCCCAGCATTTT.